The clone carrying this T cell receptor beta chain was picked up a small number of times. No antigen is known for it. The sample is drawn from a study of CD8 T cells in ankylosing spondylitis. Per the germline V gene, CDR1 is SGHRS and CDR2 is YFSETQ. The CDR3 loop spans 15 amino acids. V lost 1 base, J lost 7 bases, and 12 bases lay in between. Study results and caveats: Made up of eight highly homologous variants, a TCR beta motif appeared characteristic of ankylosing spondylitis blood.

TCRdb itself ran the 5' RACE reads through MiXCR, one entry per CDR3 protein. This sample yields roughly 670,000 distinct CDR3 sequences, of which around a fifth are seen a single time; 15% to 20% belongs to the top ten. The clonotype originates from a male donor with ankylosing spondylitis. The sequencing input was blood, either unsorted or a sorted T cell fraction (not recorded which). V is TRBV5-1 and J is TRBJ1-6, with TRBD1 as a possible D gene (5 bases). Here the CDR3 DNA reads TGCGCCAGCAGCTTGCAAGGGGCAGACAATTCACCCCTCCACTTT. Residues: CASSLQGADNSPLHF. The full variable domain, completed using reference TRBV5-1 and TRBJ1-6, is KAGVTQTPRYLIKTRGQQVTLSCSPISGHRSVSWYQQTPGQGLQFLFEYFSETQRNKGNFPGRFSGRQFSNSRSEMNVSTLELGDSALYLCASSLQGADNSPLHFGNGTRLTVT.